This paragraph reports one T cell receptor beta chain. Its binding antigen is unknown. No much larger clonotype is one base removed from it; base qualities were not supplied. In Seattle, one collaborating source enrolled patients while the infection was active and tracked those patients longitudinally over the course of disease. Whole blood was collected in K2EDTA tubes by collaborating institutions according to the institutions' own protocols. For TCRbeta analysis, collaborators shipped samples as frozen whole blood, isolated PBMCs, or DNA extracted from either of those sample types. This sample is part of a study of blood T cell repertoires in COVID-19 (TCRdb year 2020). Study-wide context: The collaborator samples originated in the United States, Italy and Spain and spanned the acute and convalescent phases of COVID-19. The prospective study material was composed of cDNA or gDNA derived from T cells, B-cell-depleted T cells, or PBMCs. Deeply sampled blood TCRbeta repertoires from subjects exposed to, actively infected with, or recovered from COVID-19 were included in the dataset. A freely available public database, intended as a resource for researchers studying the immune response to SARS-CoV-2, is where the repertoires were released. The samples were drawn from the first 160 participants of the ongoing ImmuneRACE study and from 1,200 or so subjects provided by 6 global collaborators. The sample metadata nearly always contained a de-identified subject ID, COVID-19 status, age in years and sex. Where HLA class I and class II types were available, the types were taken from metadata supplied by the sample provider, not from assay-based typing. Overall study results and their limits: The quantity of clinical and demographic metadata differed by source and by participant and was supplied without curation.

The CDR3 covers 16 residues, taking in both the cysteine and the phenylalanine. Only the CDR3 portion is preserved as DNA: 48 bases, with reading frame beginning at the first base. The germline V gene (reference sequence) provides CDR1 LNHNV and CDR2 YYDKDF. V is cut back by 5 bases and J by 2 bases, with 9 bases in the junction unmatched. The immunoSEQ Assay, a bias-controlled multiplex PCR, was used to amplify TCRbeta CDR3 regions from genomic DNA. As for how the authors treated the data: The number of nucleated cells in each sample was estimated by amplification of reference gene primers within the assay. To quantify the absolute abundance of each unique TCRbeta CDR3 rearrangement, sequence reads were collapsed and filtered. Productive Simpson clonality was computed per sample as the square root of Simpson's diversity index over productive rearrangements. Entries here come from immuneACCESS through TCRdb and include only in-frame sequences with V and J called. Some clones fail to appear in such tables; in the studies checked, an unresolved V gene covers under half of the shortfall, and the cause of the remainder is unknown. The D gene and trimming were derived from the DNA, and the V and J assignments and clone size from that table. The sample profile shows approximately 170,000 clones; 70% to 90% of them were found once. The ten most abundant clones make up 6.9% of the sample.

This receptor was identified in a man aged 80 or over with COVID-19, enrolled during active disease. The chain couples TRBV15 to TRBJ1-3; TRBD1 agrees with 7 junctional bases. Sequenced input: peripheral blood. The nucleotides read TGTGCCACCAGCGCCCGACAGGGTAACACTGGAAACACCATATATTTT. Its product reads: CATSARQGNTGNTIYF. Here the CDR3 is joined to the reference TRBV15 and TRBJ1-3 genes, and the full variable domain is: DAMVIQNPRYQVTQFGKPVTLSCSQTLNHNVMYWYQQKSSQAPKLLFHYYDKDFNNEADTPDNFQSRRPNTSFCFLDIRSPGLGDTAMYLCATSARQGNTGNTIYFGEGSWLTVV.